Listed below are T cell receptor beta chains from one sample, sequenced in a study of blood T cell repertoires in COVID-19. Assay: immunoSEQ multiplex PCR; the TCRdb copy retains only in-frame clones and omits some. The table lists 50,000 or so clones, roughly four fifths of them singletons. The sequenced material came from peripheral blood. The source is a man between 40 and 49 years old with acute or convalescent COVID-19. The CDR3 runs from the conserved cysteine through the conserved F or W. D genes are given only for firm matches.

TRBJ1-1	-	14	TRBV5-1	CASSLGTVNTEAFF	TGCGCCAGCAGCTTGGGGACAGTGAACACTGAAGCTTTCTTT
TRBJ1-5	-	11	TRBV6-5	CASSETAAQHF	TGTGCCAGCAGCGAGACGGCGGCCCAGCATTTT
TRBJ2-1	TRBD1	15	TRBV28	CASTRRDRAKAEQFF	TGTGCCAGCACTAGGCGGGACAGGGCAAAGGCGGAGCAGTTCTTC
TRBJ1-2	-	14	TRBV5-6	CASSLNRAAGGYTF	TGTGCCAGCAGCTTGAACAGGGCGGCGGGTGGCTACACCTTC
TRBJ2-7	TRBD1	15	TRBV6-2/TRBV6-3	CASSYSGTGGYEQYF	TGTGCCAGCAGTTACTCAGGGACAGGGGGCTACGAGCAGTACTTC
TRBJ1-1	-	15	TRBV18	CASSARGQSNTEAFF	TGTGCCAGCTCCGCCCGGGGACAATCAAACACTGAAGCTTTCTTT
TRBJ2-1	-	13	TRBV19	CATLPRGYNEQFF	TGTGCCACCCTCCCCCGAGGATACAATGAGCAGTTCTTC
TRBJ2-7	TRBD2	13	TRBV11-2	CASRSASGYEQYF	TGTGCCAGCAGATCAGCTAGCGGATACGAGCAGTACTTC
TRBJ1-1	-	14	TRBV10-3	CAIRRRQENTEAFF	TGTGCCATCAGGAGACGACAGGAGAACACTGAAGCTTTCTTT
TRBJ1-2	-	14	TRBV14	CASSQVSTYYGYTF	TGTGCCAGCAGCCAAGTTAGCACATACTATGGCTACACCTTC